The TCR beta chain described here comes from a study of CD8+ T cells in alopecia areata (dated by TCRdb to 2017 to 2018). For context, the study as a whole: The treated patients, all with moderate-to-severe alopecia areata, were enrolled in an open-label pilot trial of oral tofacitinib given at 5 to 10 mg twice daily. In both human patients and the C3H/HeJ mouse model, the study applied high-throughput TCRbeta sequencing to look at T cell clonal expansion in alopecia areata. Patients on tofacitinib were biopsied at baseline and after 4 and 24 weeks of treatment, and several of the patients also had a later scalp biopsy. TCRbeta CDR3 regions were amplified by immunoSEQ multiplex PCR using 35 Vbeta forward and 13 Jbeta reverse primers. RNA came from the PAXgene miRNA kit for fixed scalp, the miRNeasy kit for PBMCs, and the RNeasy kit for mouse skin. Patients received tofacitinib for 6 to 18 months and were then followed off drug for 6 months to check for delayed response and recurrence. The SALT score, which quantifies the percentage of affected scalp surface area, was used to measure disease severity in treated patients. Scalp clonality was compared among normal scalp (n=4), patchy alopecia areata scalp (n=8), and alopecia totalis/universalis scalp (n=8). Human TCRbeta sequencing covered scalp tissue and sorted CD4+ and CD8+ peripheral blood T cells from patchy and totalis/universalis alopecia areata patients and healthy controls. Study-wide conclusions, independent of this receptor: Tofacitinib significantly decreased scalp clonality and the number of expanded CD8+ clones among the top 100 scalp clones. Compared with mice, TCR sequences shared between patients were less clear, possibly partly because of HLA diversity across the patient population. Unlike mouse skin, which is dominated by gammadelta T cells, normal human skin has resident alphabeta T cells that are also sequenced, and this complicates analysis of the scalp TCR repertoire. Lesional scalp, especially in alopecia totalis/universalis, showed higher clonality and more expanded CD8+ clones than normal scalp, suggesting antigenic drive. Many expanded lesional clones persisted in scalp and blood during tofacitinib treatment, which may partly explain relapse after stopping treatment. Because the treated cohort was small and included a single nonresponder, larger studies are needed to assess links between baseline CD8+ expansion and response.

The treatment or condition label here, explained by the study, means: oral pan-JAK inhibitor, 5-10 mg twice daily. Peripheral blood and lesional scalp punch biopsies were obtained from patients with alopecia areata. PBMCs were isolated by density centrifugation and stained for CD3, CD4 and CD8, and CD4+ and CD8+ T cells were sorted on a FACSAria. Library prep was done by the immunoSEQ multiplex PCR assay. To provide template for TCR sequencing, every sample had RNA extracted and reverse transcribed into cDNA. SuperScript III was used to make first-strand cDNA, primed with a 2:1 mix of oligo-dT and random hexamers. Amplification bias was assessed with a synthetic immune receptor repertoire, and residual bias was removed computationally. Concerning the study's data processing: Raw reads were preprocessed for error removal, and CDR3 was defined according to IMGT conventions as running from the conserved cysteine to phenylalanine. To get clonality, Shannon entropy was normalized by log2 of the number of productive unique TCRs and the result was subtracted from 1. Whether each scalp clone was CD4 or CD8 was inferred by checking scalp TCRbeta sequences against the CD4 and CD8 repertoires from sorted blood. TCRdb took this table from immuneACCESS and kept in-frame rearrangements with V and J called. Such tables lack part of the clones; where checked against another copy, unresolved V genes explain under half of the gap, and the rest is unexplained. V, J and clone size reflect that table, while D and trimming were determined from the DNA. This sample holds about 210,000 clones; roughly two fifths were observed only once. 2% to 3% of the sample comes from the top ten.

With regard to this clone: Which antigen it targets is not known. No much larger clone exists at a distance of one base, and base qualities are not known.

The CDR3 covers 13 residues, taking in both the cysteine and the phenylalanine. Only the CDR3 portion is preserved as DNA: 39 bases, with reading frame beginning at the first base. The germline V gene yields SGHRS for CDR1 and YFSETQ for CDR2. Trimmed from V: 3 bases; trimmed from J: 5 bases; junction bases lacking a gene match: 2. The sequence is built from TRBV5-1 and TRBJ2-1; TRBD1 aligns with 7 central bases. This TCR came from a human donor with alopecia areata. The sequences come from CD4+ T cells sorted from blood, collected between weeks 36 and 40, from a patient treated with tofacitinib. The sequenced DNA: TGCGCCAGCAGCTCGGGGACAGACAATGAGCAGTTCTTC. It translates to CASSSGTDNEQFF.